This TCR beta chain came from a study of T cell repertoires in cytomegalovirus infection. The overall study: Public TCR beta signature analysis indicated the presence of both CMV infection and matching HLA type. Regarding the study as a whole: CMV-specific TCR beta clonotypes restricted by HLA-C were the ones dominating the ex vivo response.

TCRdb re-called the reads with MiXCR, one entry per CDR3 protein. This table has some 440,000 distinct CDR3 sequences, roughly a third appearing once. V lost 0 bases, J lost 9 bases, and 12 bases lay in between. This CDR3 is 14 amino acids long. Germline CDR1 reads SGHVS; CDR2 reads FQNEAQ. This clonotype was seen at least ten times. Its antigen remains unidentified. The sequencing input was PBMCs. The chain is built from TRBV7-8 and TRBJ2-1, with D possibly being TRBD2 (7 bases). The sequence was obtained from a human donor in good health (CMV status not recorded). Some clones in this sample may be carry-over from other donors' samples. CDR3 residues: CASSLAGGQVEQFF. The DNA for the CDR3 is TGTGCCAGCAGCTTAGCGGGGGGGCAGGTTGAGCAGTTCTTC.